A selection of T cell receptor beta chains follows, all from one sample in a study of blood T cells in healthy people across ages. TCRdb itself ran the 5' RACE reads through MiXCR, one entry per CDR3 protein. This table has 700,000 to 1,000,000 distinct CDR3 sequences, under 45% appearing once. Sample: blood. Every receptor here comes from a man aged 60 to 75 in good health. CDR3s include the opening cysteine and the closing phenylalanine or tryptophan. D genes are given only for firm matches. The size of a clone is reported for some rows only, either as once, few or many, or as a class for expanded clones.

>TRBJ2-6|NA|NA|TRBV30
CACTCSGANVLTF
TGTGCCTGTACCTGCTCTGGGGCCAACGTCCTGACTTTC
>TRBJ1-1|NA|NA|TRBV4-1
CASSQGLAGVNTEAFF
TGCGCCAGCAGCCAGGGCCTGGCAGGGGTGAACACTGAAGCTTTCTTT
>TRBJ2-3|NA|NA|TRBV7-2
CASSVRLGRSDTQYF
TGTGCCAGCAGCGTCAGACTAGGCCGGTCGGATACGCAGTATTTT
>TRBJ2-5|NA|NA|TRBV15
CATSRDEQGEQYF
TGTGCCACCAGCAGAGATGAACAGGGAGAGCAGTACTTC
>TRBJ2-1|NA|TRBD1|TRBV12-5
CASGWDRPSYNEQFF
TGTGCTAGTGGCTGGGACAGACCCTCCTACAATGAGCAGTTCTTC
>TRBJ2-1|many|NA|TRBV5-6
CASSADSLTTNNEQFF
TGTGCCAGCAGCGCTGATAGTCTCACTACTAACAATGAGCAGTTCTTC
>TRBJ1-4|once|TRBD1|TRBV7-8
CASSPTGGAEAEKLFF
TGTGCCAGCAGCCCGACAGGGGGCGCGGAGGCTGAAAAACTGTTTTTT
>TRBJ2-7|NA|NA|TRBV7-8
CASSLALGTSRMSEQYF
TGTGCCAGCAGCTTAGCTCTGGGCACATCCAGAATGAGTGAGCAGTACTTC
>TRBJ2-7|NA|TRBD1|TRBV20-1
CSARDLRDSAYEQYF
TGCAGTGCTAGAGATCTCAGGGACAGCGCCTACGAGCAGTACTTC
>TRBJ2-4|once|TRBD1|TRBV28
CASSSNRQGLHIQYF
TGTGCCAGCAGTTCAAACAGACAGGGTTTGCACATTCAGTACTTC
>TRBJ2-7|once|TRBD2|TRBV28
CASSRTSGGPWVF
TGTGCCAGCAGTCGGACTAGCGGGGGGCCTTGGGTCTTC
>TRBJ2-5|few|TRBD1|TRBV6-5
CASSYSGQGVWETQYF
TGTGCCAGCAGTTACTCCGGCCAGGGGGTGTGGGAGACCCAGTACTTC
>TRBJ2-5|once|TRBD2|TRBV11-2
CASSSKIAGPQETQYF
TGTGCCAGCAGCTCCAAGATAGCGGGGCCCCAAGAGACCCAGTACTTC
>TRBJ2-3|NA|NA|TRBV4-3
CVSSPGSAQADTQYF
TGCGTCAGCAGCCCAGGGTCGGCACAAGCAGATACGCAGTATTTT
>TRBJ2-1|NA|TRBD2|TRBV6-1
CASNRRGVGGNEQFF
TGTGCCAGCAATCGGCGGGGGGTAGGGGGGAATGAGCAGTTCTTC
>TRBJ2-7|NA|NA|TRBV5-1
CASSLSGGQGYEQYF
TGCGCCAGCAGCTTATCTGGGGGGCAGGGCTACGAGCAGTACTTC
>TRBJ1-1|once|TRBD1|TRBV12-3/TRBV12-4
CASGVQGAAEAFF
TGTGCCAGCGGGGTACAGGGGGCGGCTGAAGCTTTCTTT
>TRBJ2-5|NA|NA|TRBV14
CASSQDHKLGTQYF
TGTGCCAGCAGCCAAGATCACAAGCTCGGGACCCAGTACTTC
>TRBJ1-1|once|NA|TRBV5-4
CASSLKTRNTEAFF
TGTGCCAGCAGCTTGAAAACAAGGAACACTGAAGCTTTCTTT
>TRBJ2-5|once|NA|TRBV20-1
CSANSLGGHILETQYF
TGCAGTGCTAATAGCCTGGGGGGGCACATCCTGGAGACCCAGTACTTC
>TRBJ2-2|NA|NA|TRBV29-1
CSVEDRTTNTGELFF
TGCAGCGTTGAAGACAGGACTACGAACACCGGGGAGCTGTTTTTT
>TRBJ1-1|NA|NA|TRBV29-1
CSVRDGDAFF
TGCAGCGTTCGGGATGGCGATGCTTTCTTT
>TRBJ1-2|NA|NA|TRBV28
CASNPYRSEGRAGSWGYTF
TGTGCCAGCAATCCATACCGATCGGAGGGCAGGGCTGGGTCTTGGGGCTACACCTTC
>TRBJ1-5|few|NA|TRBV15
CATSSRGERGNQPQHF
TGTGCCACCAGCAGTCGAGGGGAGAGGGGCAATCAGCCCCAGCATTTT
>TRBJ2-1|NA|NA|TRBV11-2
CASSRGPLGDNEQFF
TGTGCCAGCAGCCGTGGGCCCCTCGGGGACAATGAGCAGTTCTTC
>TRBJ2-7|many|NA|TRBV10-3
CATAGLGEQYF
TGTGCCACGGCAGGGTTGGGCGAGCAGTACTTC
>TRBJ1-5|NA|NA|TRBV24-1
CATSDNRANQPQHF
TGTGCCACCAGTGATAACAGGGCTAATCAGCCCCAGCATTTT
>TRBJ1-1|NA|NA|TRBV9
CASSVDPGGGGRYTEAFF
TGTGCCAGCAGCGTAGATCCGGGGGGCGGGGGCAGGTACACTGAAGCTTTCTTT
>TRBJ1-4|NA|TRBD1|TRBV14
CASSPAGTANEKLFF
TGTGCCAGCAGCCCGGCCGGGACAGCCAATGAAAAACTGTTTTTT
>TRBJ2-1|few|NA|TRBV9
CASSVGGASWQFF
TGTGCCAGCAGCGTAGGGGGGGCAAGTTGGCAGTTCTTC
>TRBJ1-2|once|NA|TRBV29-1
CSVEDRYTF
TGCAGCGTTGAAGACAGATACACCTTC
>TRBJ2-5|NA|TRBD2|TRBV5-1
CASSFPSGTETQYF
TGCGCCAGCAGCTTCCCTAGCGGGACAGAGACCCAGTACTTC
>TRBJ2-7|many|NA|TRBV10-3
CAISAFDAYEQYF
TGTGCCATCAGTGCATTCGACGCCTACGAGCAGTACTTC
>TRBJ2-1|NA|TRBD2|TRBV4-3
CASSHPGGDEQFF
TGCGCCAGCAGCCACCCGGGGGGGGATGAGCAGTTCTTC
>TRBJ1-2|many|NA|TRBV29-1
CSVENVDYGYTF
TGCAGCGTTGAGAACGTCGACTATGGCTACACCTTC
>TRBJ1-2|NA|NA|TRBV29-1
CSVESPGHGYTF
TGCAGCGTTGAGAGTCCGGGGCATGGCTACACCTTC
>TRBJ2-3|once|TRBD2|TRBV29-1
CSVDPASGTSTDTQYF
TGCAGCGTTGACCCGGCTAGCGGCACAAGCACAGATACGCAGTATTTT
>TRBJ2-7|NA|TRBD1|TRBV5-1
CASSLAGGTGEYEQYF
TGCGCCAGCAGCTTGGCCGGAGGGACAGGGGAATACGAGCAGTACTTC
>TRBJ1-4|few|NA|TRBV25-1
CASRDGGEKLFF
TGTGCCAGCAGGGACGGGGGGGAAAAACTGTTTTTT
>TRBJ1-6|NA|NA|TRBV7-2
CASSLGGGANSPLRF
TGTGCCAGCAGCTTAGGAGGGGGGGCGAATTCACCCCTCCGCTTT
>TRBJ2-7|few|NA|TRBV20-1
CSARANRGILTYEQYF
TGCAGTGCTAGAGCTAACCGGGGCATACTTACCTACGAGCAGTACTTC
>TRBJ1-2|NA|NA|TRBV29-1
CSAIQGVYGYTF
TGCAGCGCCATACAGGGAGTCTATGGCTACACCTTC
>TRBJ2-3|NA|NA|TRBV6-1
CASSEVQQYTDTQYF
TGTGCCAGCAGTGAAGTACAGCAATACACAGATACGCAGTATTTT
>TRBJ2-7|NA|NA|TRBV27
CASSPTGTLNEQYF
TGTGCCAGCAGCCCAACTGGGACACTGAATGAGCAGTACTTC
>TRBJ2-3|NA|TRBD2|TRBV2
CASHYLGTSFEDTQYF
TGTGCCAGCCACTACCTCGGGACTAGTTTCGAGGATACGCAGTATTTT
>TRBJ1-6|few|NA|TRBV5-5
CASSLEGFNSPLHF
TGTGCCAGCAGCTTGGAAGGGTTCAATTCACCCCTCCACTTT
>TRBJ2-7|many|NA|TRBV29-1
CSVEVRSQENRASYEQYF
TGCAGCGTTGAAGTCCGTTCCCAAGAAAACAGAGCTAGCTACGAGCAGTACTTC
>TRBJ1-2|few|NA|TRBV20-1
CSASPLAGYGYTF
TGCAGTGCTAGTCCGCTGGCCGGCTATGGCTACACCTTC
>TRBJ1-1|NA|NA|TRBV11-2
CASSSLMPLRGVAEAFF
TGTGCCAGCAGCTCGCTTATGCCCCTGAGAGGGGTGGCTGAAGCTTTCTTT